Presented here are 11 T cell receptor beta chains from one specimen sequenced in a study of beta chain features in type 1 diabetes (dated by TCRdb to the late 2010s). The method was the immunoSEQ multiplex PCR assay. The entire isolated RNA was reverse transcribed using the High Capacity cDNA Reverse Transcription Kit, and thus expressed TCRB transcripts were sequenced. TCRdb retrieved this table from immuneACCESS and kept in-frame rearrangements only. Not all clones are present; in checked studies, unresolved V genes account for under half, and no reason is known for the remainder. The sample yields fewer than 200,000 clones; 10% to 13% were counted once. More than 0.4% of the sample goes to the ten largest clones. General study outcomes and caveats: In all four CD4+ subsets, TCRB CDR3 length was moderately but significantly shorter in type 1 diabetes patients.

Their recognized antigens are unknown. The material sequenced was central memory CD4+ T cells from blood. The receptors were gathered from a man younger than 40 with type 1 diabetes.

This clone was seen a handful of times. V gene TRBV4-3 combines with J gene TRBJ2-1; 8 nucleotides agree with TRBD2. After removal of 4 bases from V and 7 bases from J, the junction contained 9 bases not matched to a gene. Germline loops: CDR1 LGHNA, CDR2 YSLEER. This CDR3 is built from 15 residues. This CDR3 reads CASSPAPGTSNEQFF. CDR3 DNA sequence: TGCGCCAGCAGCCCAGCCCCCGGGACTAGTAATGAGCAGTTCTTC.

The chain employs TRBV4-2 and TRBJ2-7; 7 nucleotides align to TRBD2. CDR3 length equals 15 residues. V lost 4 bases, J lost 0 bases, and 6 bases stayed unmatched. Germline lookup yields CDR1 LGHNA and CDR2 YNFKEQ. CDR3 amino acids: CASSPSGPSSYEQYF. The CDR3 coding sequence is TGTGCCAGCAGCCCTAGCGGCCCGAGCTCCTACGAGCAGTACTTC.

The V and J genes are TRBV6-5 and TRBJ2-1; 13 bases align to TRBD2. Per the germline V gene, CDR1 is MNHEY and CDR2 is SVGAGI. CDR3 length: 15 residues. V shed 6 bases, J shed 6 bases, and the junction held 5 bases outside the gene matches. The DNA of the CDR3 is TGTGCCAGCAGCAGACTAGCGGGAGGAGGCAATGAGCAGTTCTTC. Protein product: CASSRLAGGGNEQFF.

The chain carries TRBV7-2 and TRBJ2-5, with TRBD1 matching over 7 bases. Per germline, CDR1 SGHTA and CDR2 FQGNSA. This CDR3 has 14 amino acids. V trimming: 6 bases; J trimming: 4 bases; junction bases outside the gene matches: 8. The CDR3 sequence is CASRNDRDGETQYF. DNA for the CDR3: TGTGCCAGCAGAAACGACAGGGATGGAGAGACCCAGTACTTC.

This clone occurred a few times. The CDR3 DNA sequence: TGTGCCACCACAGGGTTGGGAGAGACCCAGTACTTC. Protein: CATTGLGETQYF. V gene TRBV27 combines with J gene TRBJ2-5, with a tentative D call TRBD1 (6 bases). The ends were cut back, 10 bases at V and 4 bases at J, with 13 bases in the middle. Per germline, CDR1 MNHEY and CDR2 SMNVEV (reference sequence). The CDR3 is 12 amino acids.

The chain carries TRBV10-3 and TRBJ2-7, with 7 bases matching TRBD2. CDR3 length equals 12 residues. In germline, CDR1 is ENHRY, CDR2 SYGVKD. V dropped 7 bases and J dropped 9; count of bases not matched to a gene: 9. The chain's CDR3 is CAINSGMDAQYF. The CDR3, as DNA: TGTGCCATCAACAGCGGGATGGATGCGCAGTACTTC.

In this sample, this clone turned up a few times. The CDR3 DNA is TGTGCCAGCAGTGACGGGACTGCCTCTGGGGCCAACGTCCTGACTTTC. This codes for CASSDGTASGANVLTF. The V gene is TRBV6-1, the J gene TRBJ2-6; D is perhaps TRBD2 (6 bases). CDR3 length: 16 residues. V was shortened by 3 bases and J by 0 bases, with 9 bases between the two germline ends. Germline V gene sequence: CDR1 MNHNS, CDR2 SASEGT.

The V gene is TRBV28, the J gene TRBJ2-1, with no clear D. Per germline, CDR1 MDHEN and CDR2 SYDVKM. This CDR3 is built from 13 residues. Between the trimmed V and J ends, which lost 7 bases and 0 bases, there was a span of 7 bases. CDR3 DNA: TGTGCCAGCAATCGGGTCTCCTACAATGAGCAGTTCTTC. Protein: CASNRVSYNEQFF.

The J gene is TRBJ1-2, the V gene TRBV4-2, with 8 bases lining up with TRBD1. Germline loops: CDR1 LGHNA, CDR2 YNFKEQ. The CDR3 consists of 14 residues. V was pared by 4 bases and J by 8 bases, with 9 bases of the junction left unmatched. CDR3 region: CASSLAGTGKGYTF. The CDR3 nucleotides are TGTGCCAGCAGCCTTGCCGGGACAGGAAAGGGCTACACCTTC.

This clone was counted between two and nine times. This chain joins TRBV9 and TRBJ2-1; 10 nucleotides agree with TRBD2. CDR3 length: 15 residues. V dropped 0 bases and J dropped 8; count of bases not matched to a gene: 5. Looked up from germline, CDR1 is SGDLS and CDR2 is YYNGEE. In nucleotides, the CDR3 is TGTGCCAGCAGCGTAGCGGCTAGCGGGAGTTATGAGCAGTTCTTC. Protein sequence: CASSVAASGSYEQFF. Full variable domain (remainder filled in from reference TRBV9 and TRBJ2-1): DSGVTQTPKHLITATGQRVTLRCSPRSGDLSVYWYQQSLDQGLQFLIQYYNGEERAKGNILERFSAQQFPDLHSELNLSSLELGDSALYFCASSVAASGSYEQFFGPGTRLTVL.

This clone was seen only a few times. The chain joins TRBV11-2 to TRBJ2-1; D gene unclear. The length of the CDR3 is 13 residues. V was shortened by 4 bases and J by 6 bases, with 10 bases between the two germline ends. CDR1 and CDR2 (germline): SGHAT, FQNNGV. CDR3 in amino acids: CASSSQPGNEQFF. The DNA for the CDR3 is TGTGCCAGCAGCTCTCAGCCAGGCAATGAGCAGTTCTTC.